One sample yielded the 18 T cell receptor delta chains listed below, sequenced in a study of γδ T cells in repeated Plasmodium falciparum infection. TCRdb repeated clone calling on the multiplex PCR reads with CATT. The sample yields 90,000 or so delta-chain clones, less than 1% seen once. Gammadelta T cells were flow-sorted from PBMC into Vgamma9/Vdelta2+ and Vdelta2-negative populations for bulk analysis. Specimen: gamma-delta T cells from blood. Receptors originate from a pool of human donors (malaria-infected and uninfected, not separated).

In the case of this clone: TCRdb assigns this DNA the protein of a much larger clone, which departs from its translation at residue 7; this likely reflects a read error, and the protein shown comes from translating the DNA. The chain is built from TRDV2 and TRDJ1, with unresolved D. In germline, CDR1 is GEAIGNYY, CDR2 EKD. V was pared by 5 bases and J by 0 bases, with 12 bases between. The length of the CDR3 is 14 residues. The CDR3 DNA is TGTGCCTGTGCTCTCTGGAGGTACACCGATAAACTCATCTTT. It codes for CACALWRYTDKLIF.

This clone was observed a few times. This likely stems from a read error, as it lies one base from a far larger clone. This CDR3 is also generated by other DNA sequences in the sample. The V gene is TRDV1, the J gene TRDJ1, with 12 bases identical to TRDD3. TCRdb records no J gene; here it was assigned by comparing the DNA to germline. This CDR3 has 19 amino acids. Germline V gene sequence: CDR1 TSWWSYY, CDR2 QGS. V shed 3 bases, J shed 9 bases, and the junction held 20 bases outside the gene matches. The CDR3 region has the DNA TGTGCTCTTGGGGAGCGTATCCTTTTGTACTGGGGGATACAGGGAGAACTCATCTTT. As protein: CALGERILLYWGIQGELIF.

This clone was counted between two and nine times. TCRdb's protein for this DNA is that of a much larger clone and differs from the translation at residue 5, likely a read error; the protein shown is the DNA translation. This chain connects TRDV1 to TRDJ1; the match to TRDD3 covers 11 bases. TCRdb is silent on the J gene; assignment here came from matching the DNA to germline. Per germline, CDR1 TSWWSYY and CDR2 QGS. The CDR3 extends over 21 amino acids. The CDR3, as DNA: TGTGCTCTTGGGAAACTTCACCCTACCCCAGATGGGGGATACGACCCCGATAAACTCATCTTT. This sequence encodes CALGKLHPTPDGGYDPDKLIF.

Comments on this clone: The TCRdb protein, from a much larger clone, departs from this DNA's translation at residue 5, likely by read error; the protein shown derives from the DNA. This sequence joins TRDV3 and TRDJ1; perhaps TRDD3 as D (5 bases). The J gene was missing in TCRdb and was found by matching the end of the DNA to germline. The CDR3 covers 15 residues. Per the germline V gene, CDR1 is TVYSNPD and CDR2 is GDNSRS (reference sequence). The ends were cut back, 1 base at V and 3 bases at J, with 18 bases in the middle. The CDR3 DNA follows: TGTGCCTTTATACAAGCCGCGTTCTGGGCCGATAAACTCATCTTT. Protein product: CAFIQAAFWADKLIF.

Concerning this clone itself: TCRdb pairs this DNA with a much larger clone's protein that differs at residue 5, likely a read error; the protein shown was translated from the DNA. This chain uses TRDV2 with TRDJ1; D unclear. The J gene, not given by TCRdb, was assigned here from a germline match of the nucleotide sequence. Trimming pared 3 bases from V and 2 bases from J, leaving 21 bases between. Germline CDR1 and CDR2: GEAIGNYY and EKD. CDR3 length equals 17 residues. CDR3 sequence reads: CACDAVNRESTTDKLIF. CDR3 sequence (DNA): TGTGCCTGTGACGCCGTTAACCGGGAGTCCACAACCGATAAACTCATCTTT.

The sample holds a few counts of this clone. This sequence is one base from a far larger clone and is likely a read error. The identical CDR3 is also encoded by other nucleotide sequences in the sample. The chain recombines TRDV2 with TRDJ3, with 11 bases that match TRDD3. Here the J gene was assigned by germline matching of the DNA, as TCRdb has none. The germline CDR1 and CDR2 sequences are GEAIGNYY and EKD. CDR3 size: 23 residues. The trim removed 3 bases at V and 5 bases at J, leaving 23 bases unmatched. The CDR3 coding sequence is TGTGCCTGTGACCCTCTTGTGGAGATGGTGAAGCTGGGGGATACCCGGGACACCCGACAGATGTTTTTC. This gives the protein CACDPLVEMVKLGDTRDTRQMFF.

As concerns this clone: The protein held in TCRdb is that of a much larger clone and does not match this DNA's translation at residue 8, likely because of a read error; the protein shown is translated from the DNA. The chain has TRDV1 and TRDJ2; 8 bases are shared with TRDD3. TCRdb is silent on the J gene; assignment here came from matching the DNA to germline. Germline V gives CDR1 TSWWSYY, CDR2 QGS. This CDR3 has 20 residues. Trimming removed 3 bases from V and 0 bases from J; junction bases left unmatched: 15. The CDR3 nucleotides are TGTGCTCTTGGGGACCCTTTCCCCGGGATACGCGAGGCTTTGACAGCACAACTCTTCTTT. Translated: CALGDPFPGIREALTAQLFF.

Comment on this clone: The translation of this DNA and the TCRdb protein of a much larger clone differ at residue 3, probably owing to a read error; the protein shown here is translated from the DNA. The rearrangement links TRDV2 to TRDJ1; 9 nucleotides agree with TRDD3. Because TCRdb records no J gene, it was assigned here through a match of the DNA to germline. This CDR3 contains 16 residues. CDR1 GEAIGNYY and CDR2 EKD come from the germline V gene. The CDR3 bases are TGTGCCTATGACACCGCCGAAGGTACTGGGGGAAAAAAACTCATCTTT. Its translation: CAYDTAEGTGGKKLIF.

There are a few counts of this clone. The protein TCRdb lists belongs to a much larger clone and differs from this DNA's translation at residue 15, which points to a read error; the protein shown is made from the DNA. The chain joins TRDV2 to TRDJ1; 12 bases agree with TRDD3. The J gene comes from matching the DNA to germline here; TCRdb lacks it. The CDR3 spans 18 residues. Germline V gene lookup returns CDR1 GEAIGNYY and CDR2 EKD. The CDR3 reads CACDTGDWGIPDTDRLIF. In nucleotides, the CDR3 is TGTGCCTGTGACACCGGCGACTGGGGGATACCCGACACCGATAGACTCATCTTT.

A word on this clone: The protein given by TCRdb reflects a much larger clone and differs at residue 6 from this DNA's translation, likely from a read error; the protein shown is the DNA's translation. The V call is TRDV1, the J call TRDJ1; maybe TRDD2 (6 bases). The J gene was missing in TCRdb and was found by matching the end of the DNA to germline. The CDR3 is 22 amino acids. Germline V gene lookup returns CDR1 TSWWSYY and CDR2 QGS. V lost 1 base to trimming and J lost 2 bases, with 32 bases between them. The CDR3, as DNA: TGTGCTCTTGGGGAACCTTGTCTACGTAACGCTCCTACGCACGGGGAGACCGATAAACTCATCTTT. This encodes CALGEPCLRNAPTHGETDKLIF.

Only a few counts were recorded for this clone. TCRdb's protein for this DNA is that of a much larger clone and differs from the translation at residue 12, likely a read error; the protein shown is the DNA translation. This chain links TRDV1 with TRDJ1; 7 nucleotides match TRDD2. Here the J gene was assigned by germline matching of the DNA, as TCRdb has none. The CDR3 spans 22 residues. Germline assignment: CDR1 TSWWSYY and CDR2 QGS. V shed 2 bases, J shed 2 bases, and the junction held 26 bases outside the gene matches. The DNA for the CDR3 is TGTGCTCTTGGGGAATCCTCTTCCTATCGGTCGCCTATGGGTCCCCCTACCGATAAACTCATCTTT. Protein: CALGESSSYRSPMGPPTDKLIF.

This clone was seen only a few times. With only one base between it and a far larger clone, this is likely a read error. The sample has other DNA sequences that encode this CDR3 too. The chain links TRDV1 to TRDJ1; D is possibly TRDD2 or TRDD3 (5 bases each). TCRdb offers no J gene call, so here the DNA was matched to germline to obtain one. V dropped 3 bases and J dropped 4 bases, with 27 bases sitting between them. The CDR3 loop spans 19 amino acids. Per germline, CDR1 TSWWSYY and CDR2 QGS. This CDR3 reads CALGELLLEPSGRRDKLIF. In DNA form, the CDR3 reads TGTGCTCTTGGGGAGCTACTCCTAGAGCCCTCGGGGAGGCGCGATAAACTCATCTTT.

This clone was found a few times. The protein given by TCRdb reflects a much larger clone and differs at residue 11 from this DNA's translation, likely from a read error; the protein shown is the DNA's translation. V usage is TRDV1 and J usage is TRDJ1; possibly TRDD3 for D (5 bases). TCRdb lists no J gene, so it was determined here by aligning the DNA to germline. Trimming left V 1 base short and J 8 bases short, with 20 bases between. This CDR3 is 16 amino acids long. Germline V gene lookup returns CDR1 TSWWSYY and CDR2 QGS. CDR3 amino acids: CALGEPVRRGVPKLIF. CDR3 DNA: TGTGCTCTTGGGGAACCGGTCCGAAGGGGGGTACCCAAACTCATCTTT.

This clone was counted between two and nine times. TCRdb pairs this DNA with a much larger clone's protein that differs at residue 19, likely a read error; the protein shown was translated from the DNA. The V gene reported is TRDV2; the J gene is uncalled; TRDD3 is the table's D call, not checked against the DNA. Germline V gene data show CDR1 as GEAIGNYY and CDR2 as EKD. The CDR3 is 21 residues long. DNA of the CDR3: TGTGCCTGTGACACAGTTTCCTACGCTGAAGGGCGGCCCTCATACACCGATAAACCCATCTTT. Translating gives CACDTVSYAEGRPSYTDKPIF.

Details on this clone: A far larger clone is one base from this, pointing to a likely read error. This specimen includes other DNA sequences encoding the same CDR3. The chain carries TRDV2 and TRDJ3; 10 bases match TRDD3. Germline CDR1 GEAIGNYY, CDR2 EKD. There are 20 residues in the CDR3. The CDR3 sequence: CACDATGGSARSWDTRQMFF. CDR3 nucleotides: TGTGCCTGTGACGCGACTGGGGGATCAGCTCGCTCCTGGGACACCCGACAAATGTTTTTC.

Details on this clone: This may arise from a read error, as a much more abundant clone is one base away. Other nucleotide sequences from this sample produce the same CDR3. The V call is TRDV2, the J call TRDJ1; TRDD3 agrees at 13 bases. No J segment appears in TCRdb, so it was assigned here by matching the sequence to germline. The CDR3 is made up of 18 amino acids. Germline loops: CDR1 GEAIGNYY, CDR2 EKD. V lost 3 bases to trimming and J lost 5 bases; unmatched junction nucleotides: 14. This CDR3 reads CACDPVLGDTRVTDKLIF. The CDR3 DNA reads as TGTGCCTGTGACCCAGTACTGGGGGATACGCGAGTAACTGATAAACTCATCTTT.

This clone turned up a few times. A much larger clone sits a single nucleotide away, making a read error possible. This rearrangement joins TRDV1 to TRDJ1, with 9 bases matching TRDD3. CDR3 size: 19 residues. Germline loops: CDR1 TSWWSYY, CDR2 QGS. The V and J ends lost 2 bases and 0 bases, in that order; junction bases with no gene match: 13. The CDR3 DNA reads TGTGCTCTTGGGGAAGCTATAACCGTACTGGGGGACTACACCGATAAACTCATCTTT. Protein: CALGEAITVLGDYTDKLIF.

There are a few counts of this clone. The protein TCRdb lists belongs to a much larger clone and differs from this DNA's translation at residue 13, which points to a read error; the protein shown is made from the DNA. V and J are TRDV1 and TRDJ1, with TRDD2 identical over 9 bases. This CDR3 has 15 amino acids. Germline CDR1 TSWWSYY, CDR2 QGS. The CDR3 loop reads CALGELPPSYDKPIF. In DNA form, the CDR3 reads TGTGCTCTTGGGGAGCTCCCTCCTTCCTACGATAAACCCATCTTT.